Following are 32 T cell receptor beta chains from one sample sequenced in a study of T-cell memory formation after mild COVID-19. TCRdb called the 5' RACE reads again in MiXCR, with one record for every CDR3 protein. The repertoire has about 440,000 distinct CDR3 sequences, approximately 20% of them found once; the top ten carry 8.4%. Source material: PBMCs or a T cell subset sorted from them (not recorded which). The receptors originated from an adult woman who had mild COVID-19 (a few samples of this study predate the infection). Cell type and time point are not known.

The rearrangement joins TRBV20-1 to TRBJ2-7, with 7 bases matching TRBD1. CDR1 is DFQATT and CDR2 is SNEGSKA in the germline V gene (reference sequence). The V gene end was trimmed by 6 bases and the J gene end by 2 bases; junction bases not matched to a gene: 13. The CDR3 is 15 amino acids. CDR3 sequence: CSANMGQRATYEQYF. The CDR3 DNA reads as TGCAGTGCGAATATGGGACAGCGAGCAACCTACGAGCAGTACTTC.

In this sample, this clonotype turned up a few times. The chain joins TRBV12-3 or TRBV12-4 to TRBJ2-2; the D gene is possibly TRBD1 (6 bases). CDR3 size: 15 residues. The V and J ends lost 6 bases and 3 bases respectively, with 14 bases between them. The CDR3 DNA reads as TGTGCCAGCAGGGGGGCTGGGTTGGACACCGGGGAGCTGTTTTTT. It yields the protein CASRGAGLDTGELFF.

The sample holds a few counts of this clonotype. J is TRBJ1-1 and V is TRBV5-4; D is undetermined. The CDR3 has 12 amino acids. The germline CDR1 and CDR2 sequences are SGHNT and YYREEE (reference sequence). The ends were cut back, 0 bases at V and 6 bases at J, with 6 bases in the middle. The CDR3 DNA reads TGTGCCAGCAGCTTGGATGTATCTGAAGCTTTCTTT. Translation gives CASSLDVSEAFF.

This clonotype occurred a few times. This sequence joins TRBV7-9 and TRBJ1-1; D unclear. The CDR3 length is 13 residues. Deletions cut 5 bases from V and 5 bases from J, with 12 bases between. The V gene's germline CDR1 is SEHNR and CDR2 FQNEAQ (reference sequence). Here the CDR3 reads CASSPSGRTEAFF. CDR3 coding DNA: TGTGCCAGCAGCCCGTCCGGGCGGACTGAAGCTTTCTTT.

V and J are TRBV6-2 or TRBV6-3 and TRBJ2-7; the D is unclear. The V gene lost 8 bases and the J gene lost 2 bases, with 16 bases spanning the gap. Germline V gives CDR1 MNHEY, CDR2 SVGEGT. This CDR3 comprises 14 residues. The CDR3 spells CASQLSVPPYEQYF. The CDR3 nucleotides are TGTGCCAGCCAATTGAGTGTGCCGCCCTACGAGCAGTACTTC.

The genes are TRBV5-4 and TRBJ1-1; maybe TRBD1 (5 bases). This CDR3 has 15 residues. CDR1 and CDR2 (germline): SGHNT, YYREEE (reference sequence). Trimming cost V 4 bases and J 3 bases, with 16 bases left between them. The CDR3, as DNA: TGTGCCAGCAGCCTCGGGACCAGAGGGGACACTGAAGCTTTCTTT. This gives the protein CASSLGTRGDTEAFF.

This clonotype came up a few times. V is TRBV2 and J is TRBJ2-5; possible D gene TRBD2, 5 bases. The V and J ends lost 3 bases and 1 base respectively, with 9 bases between them. This CDR3 has 14 residues. Per germline, CDR1 SNHLY and CDR2 FYNNEI. CDR3 nucleotides: TGTGCCAGCAGTGACATAGCGATCCAAGAGACCCAGTACTTC. This gives the protein CASSDIAIQETQYF.

This chain links TRBV11-3 with TRBJ2-2; D uncertain. CDR3 size: 11 residues. Germline V CDR1 and CDR2: SGHNT, YENEEA. The V and J ends lost 6 bases and 8 bases respectively, with 7 bases between them. In nucleotides, the CDR3 is TGTGCCAGCAGGGGTGGTGGGGAGCTGTTTTTT. Translation: CASRGGGELFF. The full variable domain, rest sourced from reference TRBV11-3 and TRBJ2-2, is EAGVVQSPRYKIIEKKQPVAFWCNPISGHNTLYWYLQNLGQGPELLIRYENEEAVDDSQLPKDRFSAERLKGVDSTLKIQPAELGDSAVYLCASRGGGELFFGEGSRLTVL.

The chain combines TRBV5-1 with TRBJ1-3; D unresolved. CDR1 SGHRS and CDR2 YFSETQ come from the germline V gene. This CDR3 contains 15 residues. V was shortened by 5 bases and J by 4 bases, with 16 bases between the two germline ends. The chain's CDR3 is CASRLEGGPGNTIYF. The CDR3 DNA reads TGCGCCAGCAGACTTGAAGGAGGGCCCGGAAACACCATATATTTT.

This clonotype was found a few times. The chain employs TRBV24-1 and TRBJ2-5; 7 bases map to TRBD1. The CDR3 spans 14 residues. The germline V gene encodes CDR1 KGHDR and CDR2 SFDVKD. With 2 bases clipped from V and 2 bases from J, the junction kept 1 base outside the gene matches. CDR3 sequence reads: CATSDSRGQETQYF. In DNA, the CDR3 is TGTGCCACCAGTGATTCCAGGGGGCAAGAGACCCAGTACTTC.

This clonotype showed up just once. V and J are TRBV6-2 or TRBV6-3 and TRBJ2-1, with TRBD2 as a possible D gene (6 bases). Trimming stripped 0 bases from V and 1 base from J, with 10 bases between. Germline assignment: CDR1 MNHEY and CDR2 SVGEGT. The CDR3 is made up of 16 amino acids. As DNA, the CDR3 is TGTGCCAGCAGTTACTCTAGCGGCCTATCCTACAATGAGCAGTTCTTC. The encoded protein is CASSYSSGLSYNEQFF.

This clonotype occurred a few times. V gene TRBV4-2 combines with J gene TRBJ2-1, with 12 bases matching TRBD2. Germline CDR1 is LGHNA and CDR2 is YNFKEQ. V lost 2 bases, J lost 5 bases, and 7 bases stayed unmatched. This CDR3 region has 17 residues. The CDR3 DNA follows: TGTGCCAGCAGCCAAAGGCCCTCTAGCGGGAGGGACAATGAGCAGTTCTTC. Its translation is CASSQRPSSGRDNEQFF.

The chain is built from TRBV20-1 and TRBJ2-7; 7 positions agree with TRBD2. J was trimmed by 4 bases and V by 6 bases; bases with no gene match: 6. Germline CDR1 reads DFQATT; CDR2 reads SNEGSKA (reference sequence). The CDR3 loop spans 12 amino acids. The CDR3 DNA reads TGCAGTGCCAACACGGGGGGTTACGAGCAGTACTTC. This gives the protein CSANTGGYEQYF.

This clonotype has at least ten counts. The chain uses TRBV7-8 and TRBJ2-1; maybe TRBD2 (5 bases). The germline gives CDR1 SGHVS, CDR2 FQNEAQ. V dropped 1 base and J dropped 3 bases, with 19 bases sitting between them. This CDR3 is built from 18 residues. The CDR3 is CASSLGIGIGPLYNEQFF. CDR3 DNA sequence: TGTGCCAGCAGCTTAGGGATCGGGATAGGACCTCTCTACAATGAGCAGTTCTTC.

V gene TRBV14 combines with J gene TRBJ1-4; 8 bases fit TRBD1. The V gene end was trimmed by 4 bases and the J gene end by 5 bases; junction bases not matched to a gene: 6. The CDR3 contains 15 residues. From germline, CDR1 is SGHDN and CDR2 FVKESK. The CDR3 sequence: CASSLKTGVNEKLFF. For the CDR3, the DNA is TGTGCCAGCAGCCTTAAGACAGGGGTGAATGAAAAACTGTTTTTT.

This clonotype came up a few times. V and J are TRBV15 and TRBJ1-3; D call uncertain. Germline V gene data show CDR1 as LNHNV and CDR2 as YYDKDF (reference sequence). The V and J ends lost 5 bases and 3 bases respectively, with 14 bases between them. The CDR3 covers 15 residues. The DNA of the CDR3 is TGTGCCACCAGCGCCCGACCCGTCGGTGGAAACACCATATATTTT. It codes for CATSARPVGGNTIYF.

This clonotype was picked up a small number of times. The J gene is TRBJ1-5, the V gene TRBV2, with TRBD1 as a possible D gene (5 bases). The CDR3 has 13 residues. Germline lookup yields CDR1 SNHLY and CDR2 FYNNEI. V was clipped by 8 bases and J by 1 base, with 9 bases between them. DNA of the CDR3: TGTGCCAGCCGGGACCGCAGCAATCAGCCCCAGCATTTT. Its translation: CASRDRSNQPQHF.

In its sample, this clonotype was seen a few times. This chain connects TRBV3-1 to TRBJ2-1; possible D gene TRBD2, 6 bases. CDR1 is LGHDT, CDR2 YNNKEL, per germline (reference sequence). CDR3 length equals 15 residues. Trimming cost V 1 base and J 9 bases, with 16 bases left between them. In DNA, the CDR3 is TGTGCCAGCAGCCAAGTGGTCGGGGGTAACGGTGAGCAGTTCTTC. It yields the protein CASSQVVGGNGEQFF.

The chain is built from TRBV5-5 and TRBJ2-3; TRBD2 matches at 9 bases. The CDR3 consists of 15 residues. With 0 bases clipped from V and 8 bases from J, the junction kept 7 bases outside the gene matches. Germline V gene lookup returns CDR1 SGHKS and CDR2 YYEKEE (reference sequence). Here the CDR3 reads CASSLELAGMGTQYF. The CDR3 region has the DNA TGTGCCAGCAGCTTGGAGCTAGCGGGGATGGGTACGCAGTATTTT.

In nucleotides, the CDR3 is TGTGCAAGTGGCCCACAGAACAATGAGCAGTTCTTC. It yields the protein CASGPQNNEQFF. This sequence joins TRBV7-9 and TRBJ2-1, with unresolved D. CDR1 SEHNR and CDR2 FQNEAQ come from the germline V gene (reference sequence). The CDR3 consists of 12 residues.

This sequence joins TRBV7-3 and TRBJ2-3, with TRBD2 matching over 9 bases. After removal of 6 bases from V and 6 bases from J, the junction contained 10 bases not matched to a gene. This CDR3 is built from 15 residues. Germline lookup yields CDR1 SGHTA and CDR2 FQGTGA. CDR3 in amino acids: CASSFPAGGADTQYF. The CDR3 bases are TGTGCCAGCAGTTTCCCAGCGGGGGGCGCGGATACGCAGTATTTT.

In this sample, this clonotype turned up many times. The J gene is TRBJ2-2, the V gene TRBV7-2; D not resolved. The CDR3 covers 13 residues. V was trimmed by 1 base and J by 4 bases, leaving 4 bases between them. Looked up from germline, CDR1 is SGHTA and CDR2 is FQGNSA. The CDR3 DNA reads as TGTGCCAGCAGCTTAGGCCGCACCGGGGAGCTGTTTTTT. Protein product: CASSLGRTGELFF.

This clonotype was counted between two and nine times. The chain uses TRBV5-5 and TRBJ2-5; D gene ambiguous. This CDR3 has 13 amino acids. V was cut by 2 bases and J by 5 bases, with 10 bases left in between. The germline V gene has CDR1 SGHKS and CDR2 YYEKEE (reference sequence). CDR3 loop: CASSFGATETQYF. DNA for the CDR3: TGTGCCAGCAGCTTCGGAGCGACGGAGACCCAGTACTTC. The variable domain in full, with the rest retrieved from reference TRBV5-5 and TRBJ2-5, is DAGVTQSPTHLIKTRGQQVTLRCSPISGHKSVSWYQQVLGQGPQFIFQYYEKEERGRGNFPDRFSARQFPNYSSELNVNALLLGDSALYLCASSFGATETQYFGPGTRLLVL.

The chain joins TRBV7-9 to TRBJ2-1; D uncertain. Germline-derived CDR1 and CDR2 are SEHNR and FQNEAQ (reference sequence). This CDR3 has 12 residues. Deletions cut 4 bases from V and 10 bases from J, with 11 bases between. In DNA form, the CDR3 reads TGTGCCAGCAGCTCACCCGGCTCGGAGCAGTTCTTC. Residues: CASSSPGSEQFF.

The J gene is TRBJ2-7, the V gene TRBV12-3 or TRBV12-4, with TRBD2 identical over 14 bases. Trimming at V came to 5 bases and at J to 6 bases, leaving 15 bases not matched to a gene. This CDR3 contains 18 residues. The CDR3 nucleotides read TGTGCCAGCAGTCCACGGACTAGCGGGGGGCGGCCGGATCGCGAGCAGTACTTC. Encoded protein: CASSPRTSGGRPDREQYF.

The chain uses TRBV27 and TRBJ1-5, with D unclear. V gave up 2 bases and J gave up 6 bases, with 14 bases separating them. CDR3 length: 15 amino acids. Germline V gene sequence: CDR1 MNHEY, CDR2 SMNVEV (reference sequence). CDR3 DNA: TGTGCCAGCAGTTTAAATCAAGGGAGAGGTCAGCCCCAGCATTTT. Its translation: CASSLNQGRGQPQHF.

This chain connects TRBV7-9 to TRBJ2-3; the D gene is possibly TRBD2 (7 bases). Germline CDR1 reads SEHNR; CDR2 reads FQNEAQ (reference sequence). V shed 11 bases and J shed 3 bases, with 27 bases lying between them. The CDR3 contains 17 residues. CDR3 loop: CAADKPVGGRGTDTQYF. The CDR3 DNA sequence: TGTGCCGCCGACAAACCGGTGGGGGGGCGAGGGACAGATACGCAGTATTTT.

This clonotype was seen at least ten times. This rearrangement joins TRBV18 to TRBJ2-7, with 7 nucleotides matching TRBD1. Looked up from germline, CDR1 is KGHSH and CDR2 is LQKENI. The CDR3 is made up of 14 amino acids. The trim removed 3 bases at V and 0 bases at J, leaving 2 bases unmatched. CDR3 in DNA: TGTGCCAGCTCACCCCCAGGGGGCTCCTACGAGCAGTACTTC. This encodes CASSPPGGSYEQYF. The full variable domain, its missing parts supplied by reference TRBV18 and TRBJ2-7, is NAGVMQNPRHLVRRRGQEARLRCSPMKGHSHVYWYRQLPEEGLKFMVYLQKENIIDESGMPKERFSAEFPKEGPSILRIQQVVRGDSAAYFCASSPPGGSYEQYFGPGTRLTVT.

The V and J genes are TRBV2 and TRBJ2-5, with 11 bases identical to TRBD1. Germline CDR1 and CDR2: SNHLY and FYNNEI. J was trimmed by 4 bases and V by 7 bases; bases with no gene match: 2. CDR3 length equals 13 residues. The CDR3 here is CASIGTGGETQYF. DNA for the CDR3: TGTGCCAGCATCGGGACAGGGGGAGAGACCCAGTACTTC.

The rearrangement links TRBV19 to TRBJ1-2; 7 positions agree with TRBD1. Germline V gene data show CDR1 as LNHDA and CDR2 as SQIVND (reference sequence). CDR3 length: 16 amino acids. The J segment lost 0 bases and the V segment lost 4 bases, leaving 8 bases of the junction unmatched. CDR3 residues: CASSTPRGEANYGYTF. The CDR3 DNA is TGTGCCAGTAGTACGCCCAGGGGGGAAGCTAACTATGGCTACACCTTC.

This clonotype was seen a handful of times. The V call is TRBV12-3 or TRBV12-4, the J call TRBJ2-1; 11 bases line up with TRBD2. V lost 6 bases, J lost 2 bases, and 0 bases stayed unmatched. The CDR3 is 14 residues long. The CDR3 sequence: CASRLAGAYNEQFF. The CDR3 nucleotides read TGTGCCAGCAGACTAGCGGGAGCCTACAATGAGCAGTTCTTC.

The J gene is TRBJ2-1, the V gene TRBV7-6; 9 bases are shared with TRBD2. The V gene end was trimmed by 5 bases and the J gene end by 0 bases; junction bases not matched to a gene: 5. This CDR3 comprises 16 residues. Germline V gene lookup returns CDR1 SGHVS and CDR2 FNYEAQ. CDR3 nucleotides: TGTGCCAGCAGCATCCAGCGGGGGGACTCCTACAATGAGCAGTTCTTC. Protein product: CASSIQRGDSYNEQFF.